This T cell receptor beta chain came from a study of blood T cell repertoires in COVID-19. Study-wide background: Researchers got acute and convalescent COVID-19 samples from the United States, Italy and Spain. PBMCs, B-cell-depleted T cells, or T cells were the source of the cDNA or gDNA that made up the material.

This CDR3 has 16 amino acids. The V gene's germline CDR1 is LGHDT and CDR2 YNNKEL (reference sequence). Between the trimmed V and J ends, which lost 4 bases and 0 bases, there was a span of 13 bases. Here immunoSEQ multiplex PCR was the method, and the copy in TCRdb shows in-frame clones only, minus some. This sample yields approximately 200,000 clones, of which over 80% are seen a single time; approximately 10% belongs to the top ten. Material: PBMCs or T cells enriched from blood (not recorded which). The chain couples TRBV3-1 (or the pseudogene TRBV3-2) to TRBJ2-1; D is possibly TRBD2 (6 bases). The receptor was derived from a man in his late teens or twenties with acute COVID-19. CDR3 region: CASSPAGRSSYNEQFF. The CDR3 DNA reads TGTGCCAGCAGCCCCGCTGGGAGGTCCTCCTACAATGAGCAGTTCTTC.